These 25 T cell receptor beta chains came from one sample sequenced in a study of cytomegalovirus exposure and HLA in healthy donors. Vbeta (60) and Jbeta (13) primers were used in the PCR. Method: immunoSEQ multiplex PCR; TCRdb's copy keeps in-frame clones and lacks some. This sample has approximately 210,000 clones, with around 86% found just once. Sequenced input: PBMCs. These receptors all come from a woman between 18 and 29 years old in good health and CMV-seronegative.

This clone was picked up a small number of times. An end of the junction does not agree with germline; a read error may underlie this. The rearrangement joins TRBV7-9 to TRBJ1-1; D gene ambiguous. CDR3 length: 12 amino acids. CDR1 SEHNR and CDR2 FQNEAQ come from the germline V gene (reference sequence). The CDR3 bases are TGTTCCAGCAGCTCGACTGGCACTGAAGCTTTCTTT. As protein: CSSSSTGTEAFF.

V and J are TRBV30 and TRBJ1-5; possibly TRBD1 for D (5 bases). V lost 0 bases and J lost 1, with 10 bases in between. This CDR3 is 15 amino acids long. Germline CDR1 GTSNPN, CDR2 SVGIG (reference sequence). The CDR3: CAWSVRGASNQPQHF. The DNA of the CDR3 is TGTGCCTGGAGTGTACGTGGGGCGAGCAATCAGCCCCAGCATTTT.

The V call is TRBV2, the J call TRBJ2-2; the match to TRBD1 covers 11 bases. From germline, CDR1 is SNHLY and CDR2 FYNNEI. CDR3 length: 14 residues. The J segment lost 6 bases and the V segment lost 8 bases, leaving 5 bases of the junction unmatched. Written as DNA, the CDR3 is TGTGCCAGCGGTGGACAGGGGGCCTCCGGGGAGCTGTTTTTT. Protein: CASGGQGASGELFF.

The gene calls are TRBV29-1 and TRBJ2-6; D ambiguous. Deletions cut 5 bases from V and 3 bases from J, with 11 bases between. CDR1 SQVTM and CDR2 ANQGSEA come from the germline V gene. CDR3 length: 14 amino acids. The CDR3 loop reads CSVLGLFGANVLTF. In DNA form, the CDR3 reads TGCAGCGTTCTTGGGCTTTTTGGGGCCAACGTCCTGACTTTC.

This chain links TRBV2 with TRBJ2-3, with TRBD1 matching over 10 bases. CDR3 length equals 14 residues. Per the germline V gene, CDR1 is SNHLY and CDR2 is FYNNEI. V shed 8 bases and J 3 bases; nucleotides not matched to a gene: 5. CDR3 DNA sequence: TGTGCCAGCCCTGGACAGGGGGGGACAGATACGCAGTATTTT. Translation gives CASPGQGGTDTQYF.

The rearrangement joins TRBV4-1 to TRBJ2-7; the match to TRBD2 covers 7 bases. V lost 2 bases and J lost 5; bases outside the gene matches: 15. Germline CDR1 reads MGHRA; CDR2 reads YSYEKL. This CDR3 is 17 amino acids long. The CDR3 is CASSQPVPRRERDEQYF. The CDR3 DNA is TGCGCCAGCAGCCAACCCGTCCCGCGGCGGGAGAGGGACGAGCAGTACTTC.

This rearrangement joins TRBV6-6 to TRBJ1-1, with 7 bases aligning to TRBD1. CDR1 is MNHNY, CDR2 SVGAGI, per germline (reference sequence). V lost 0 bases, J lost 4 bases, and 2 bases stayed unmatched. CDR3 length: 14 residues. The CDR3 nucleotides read TGTGCCAGCAGTTACTCGACAGGGTTCACTGAAGCTTTCTTT. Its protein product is CASSYSTGFTEAFF.

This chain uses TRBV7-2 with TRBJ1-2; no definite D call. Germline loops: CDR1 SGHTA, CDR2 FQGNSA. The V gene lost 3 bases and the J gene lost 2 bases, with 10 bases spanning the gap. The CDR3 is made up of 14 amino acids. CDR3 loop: CASSFSKENYGYTF. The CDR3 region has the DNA TGTGCCAGCAGCTTTTCTAAAGAAAACTATGGCTACACCTTC.

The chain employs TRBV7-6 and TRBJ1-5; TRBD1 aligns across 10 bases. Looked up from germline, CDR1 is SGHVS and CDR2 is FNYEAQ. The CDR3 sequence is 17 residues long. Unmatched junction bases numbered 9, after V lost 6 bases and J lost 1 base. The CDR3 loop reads CASSPTGGNPSNQPQHF. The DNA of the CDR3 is TGTGCCAGCAGTCCGACAGGGGGCAATCCGAGCAATCAGCCCCAGCATTTT.

The CDR3 bases are TGTGCCAGCAGCCAAAGGCAGGGCGGTAGTCACACCTTC. Protein: CASSQRQGGSHTF. The chain recombines TRBV14 with TRBJ1-2; a possible D gene is TRBD1 (5 bases). The V and J ends lost 2 bases and 12 bases respectively, with 16 bases between them. The CDR3 consists of 13 residues. The germline V gene encodes CDR1 SGHDN and CDR2 FVKESK.

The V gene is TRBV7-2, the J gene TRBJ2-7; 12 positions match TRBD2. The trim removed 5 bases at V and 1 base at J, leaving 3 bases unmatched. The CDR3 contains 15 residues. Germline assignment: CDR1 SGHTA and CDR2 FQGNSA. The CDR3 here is CASSLGLAGSYEQYF. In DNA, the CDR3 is TGTGCCAGCAGCCTGGGACTAGCGGGTTCCTACGAGCAGTACTTC. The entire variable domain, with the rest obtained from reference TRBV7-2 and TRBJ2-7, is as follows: GAGVSQSPSNKVTEKGKDVELRCDPISGHTALYWYRQSLGQGLEFLIYFQGNSAPDKSGLPSDRFSAERTGGSVSTLTIQRTQQEDSAVYLCASSLGLAGSYEQYFGPGTRLTVT.

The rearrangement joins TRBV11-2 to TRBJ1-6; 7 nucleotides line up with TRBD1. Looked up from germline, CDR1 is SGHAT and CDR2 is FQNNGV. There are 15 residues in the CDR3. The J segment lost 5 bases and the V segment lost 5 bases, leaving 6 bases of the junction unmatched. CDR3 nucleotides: TGTGCCAGCAGCCGGCGGGACAGTAATAATTCACCCCTCCACTTT. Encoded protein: CASSRRDSNNSPLHF.

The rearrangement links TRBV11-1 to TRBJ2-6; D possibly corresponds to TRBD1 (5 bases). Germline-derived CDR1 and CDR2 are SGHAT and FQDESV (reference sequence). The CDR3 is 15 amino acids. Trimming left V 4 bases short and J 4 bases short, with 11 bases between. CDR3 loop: CASSWTPAGANVLTF. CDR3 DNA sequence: TGTGCCAGCAGCTGGACACCCGCCGGGGCCAACGTCCTGACTTTC.

This CDR3 is CASRPGTGIQETQYF. CDR3 coding DNA: TGTGCCAGCAGACCCGGGACTGGGATCCAAGAGACCCAGTACTTC. The chain uses TRBV6-5 and TRBJ2-5; weak D call: TRBD2 (6 bases). Trimming took off 6 bases at V and 1 base at J, with 15 bases between the two ends. The CDR3 covers 15 residues. The germline V gene encodes CDR1 MNHEY and CDR2 SVGAGI.

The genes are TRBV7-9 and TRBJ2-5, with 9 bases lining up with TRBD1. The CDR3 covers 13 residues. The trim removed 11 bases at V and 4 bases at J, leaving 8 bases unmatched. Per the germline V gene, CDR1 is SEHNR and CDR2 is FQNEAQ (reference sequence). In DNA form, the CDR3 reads TGTGCCGCCGGGGACAGGGCTCGAGAGACCCAGTACTTC. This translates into CAAGDRARETQYF.

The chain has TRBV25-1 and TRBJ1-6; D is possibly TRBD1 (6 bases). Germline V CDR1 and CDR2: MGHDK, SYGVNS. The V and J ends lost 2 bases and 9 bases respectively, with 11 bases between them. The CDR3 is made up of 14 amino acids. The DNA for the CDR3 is TGTGCCAGCAGTGAACCGGTAGGGGGTTCACCCCTCCACTTT. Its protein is CASSEPVGGSPLHF.

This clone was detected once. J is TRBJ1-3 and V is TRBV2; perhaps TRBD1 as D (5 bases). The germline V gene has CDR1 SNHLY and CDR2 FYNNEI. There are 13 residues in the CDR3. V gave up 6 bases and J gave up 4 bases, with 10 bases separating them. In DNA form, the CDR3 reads TGTGCCAGCAGAAAAGGGGCAGGAAACACCATATATTTT. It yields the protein CASRKGAGNTIYF.

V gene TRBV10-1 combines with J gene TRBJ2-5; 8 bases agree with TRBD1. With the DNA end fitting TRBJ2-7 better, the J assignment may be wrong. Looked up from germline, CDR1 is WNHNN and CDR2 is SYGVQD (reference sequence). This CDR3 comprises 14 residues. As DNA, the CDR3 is TGCGCCAGCAGCGGACAGGGTTTTTTCCACGAGCAGTACTTC. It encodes CASSGQGFFHEQYF.

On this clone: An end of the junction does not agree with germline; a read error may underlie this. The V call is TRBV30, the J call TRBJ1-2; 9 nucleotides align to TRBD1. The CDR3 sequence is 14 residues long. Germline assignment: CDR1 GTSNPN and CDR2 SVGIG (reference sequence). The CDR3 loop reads CAWSRDRANYGHTF. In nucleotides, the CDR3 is TGTGCCTGGAGCCGGGACAGGGCAAACTATGGCCACACCTTC.

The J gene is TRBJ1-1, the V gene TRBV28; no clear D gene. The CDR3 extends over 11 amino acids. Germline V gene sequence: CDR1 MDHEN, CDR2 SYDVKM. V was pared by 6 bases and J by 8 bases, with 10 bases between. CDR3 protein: CASSPFGEAFF. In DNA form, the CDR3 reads TGTGCCAGCAGCCCCTTCGGGGAAGCTTTCTTT.

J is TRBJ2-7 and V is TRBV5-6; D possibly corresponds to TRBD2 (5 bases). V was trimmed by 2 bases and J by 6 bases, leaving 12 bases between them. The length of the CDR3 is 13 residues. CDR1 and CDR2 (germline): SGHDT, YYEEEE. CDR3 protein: CASSLRRRGEQYF. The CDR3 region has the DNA TGTGCCAGCAGCTTAAGGAGGCGCGGCGAGCAGTACTTC.

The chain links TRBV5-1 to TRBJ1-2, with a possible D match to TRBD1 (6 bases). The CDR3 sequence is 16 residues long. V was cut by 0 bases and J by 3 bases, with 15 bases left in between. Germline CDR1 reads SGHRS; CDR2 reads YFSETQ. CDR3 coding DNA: TGCGCCAGCAGCTTGGGTTTCGAGGGGGGGTACTATGGCTACACCTTC. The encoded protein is CASSLGFEGGYYGYTF.

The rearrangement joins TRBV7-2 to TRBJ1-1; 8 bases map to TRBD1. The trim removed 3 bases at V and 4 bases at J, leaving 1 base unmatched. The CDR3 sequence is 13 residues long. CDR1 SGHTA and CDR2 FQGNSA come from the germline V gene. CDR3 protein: CASSFGTGTEAFF. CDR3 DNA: TGTGCCAGCAGCTTCGGGACAGGCACTGAAGCTTTCTTT.

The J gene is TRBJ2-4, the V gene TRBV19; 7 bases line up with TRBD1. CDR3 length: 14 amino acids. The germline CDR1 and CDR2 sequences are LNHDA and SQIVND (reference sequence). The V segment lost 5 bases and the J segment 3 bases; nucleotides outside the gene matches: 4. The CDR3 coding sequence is TGTGCCAGTAGTTGGGACAGCCACAAAAACATTCAGTACTTC. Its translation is CASSWDSHKNIQYF.

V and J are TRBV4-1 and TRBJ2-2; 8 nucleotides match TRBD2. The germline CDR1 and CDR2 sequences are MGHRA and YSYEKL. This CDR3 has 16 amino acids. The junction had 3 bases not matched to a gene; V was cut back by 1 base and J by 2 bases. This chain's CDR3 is CASSQVGGANTGELFF. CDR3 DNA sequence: TGCGCCAGCAGCCAAGTCGGGGGGGCAAACACCGGGGAGCTGTTTTTT.